The TCR beta chain described here comes from a study of T-cell reconstitution after alpha-beta-depleted transplantation in children. Unique molecular identifiers were incorporated during preparation of the TCRbeta library. TCRdb called the PCR reads again in MiXCR, with one record for every CDR3 protein. The sample contains more than 15,000 distinct CDR3 sequences, 9.5% to 15% of which appear only once. Sample: PBMCs, mostly from graft donor cells, taken 180 days after TCRalphabeta/CD19-depleted stem cell transplant. This TCR derives from a boy in the first two years of life who had a stem cell transplant for Wiskott-Aldrich syndrome, so the T cells may come from the graft donor.

CDR3 residues: CSARAPRSERTPYEQYF. CDR3 in DNA: TGCAGTGCTAGAGCCCCACGTAGCGAAAGGACCCCCTACGAGCAGTACTTC. V is TRBV20-1 and J is TRBJ2-7; weak D call: TRBD2 (5 bases). Germline V CDR1 and CDR2: DFQATT, SNEGSKA (reference sequence). The CDR3 spans 17 residues. Between the trimmed V and J ends, which lost 1 base and 2 bases, there was a span of 21 bases.